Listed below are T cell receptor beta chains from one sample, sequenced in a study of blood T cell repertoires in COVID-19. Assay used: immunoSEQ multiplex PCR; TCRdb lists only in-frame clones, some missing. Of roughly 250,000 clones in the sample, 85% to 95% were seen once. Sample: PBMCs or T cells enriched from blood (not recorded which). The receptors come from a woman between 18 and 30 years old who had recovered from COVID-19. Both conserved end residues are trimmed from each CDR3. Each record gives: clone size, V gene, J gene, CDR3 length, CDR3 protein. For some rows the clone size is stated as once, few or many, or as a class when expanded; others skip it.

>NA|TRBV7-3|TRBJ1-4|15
ASSPSLQGTTNEKLF
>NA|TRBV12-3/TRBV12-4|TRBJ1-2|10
ASRFRGYGYT
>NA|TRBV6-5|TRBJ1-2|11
ASSPGGNYGYT
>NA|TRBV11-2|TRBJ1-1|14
ASSLAGWSPRDKAF
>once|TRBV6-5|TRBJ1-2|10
ASSPQGYGYT
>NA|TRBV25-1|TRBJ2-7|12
ASSEPDRAYEQY
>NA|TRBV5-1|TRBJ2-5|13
ASSLGSAGQETQY
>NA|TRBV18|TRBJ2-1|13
ASTRGGLLSDEQF
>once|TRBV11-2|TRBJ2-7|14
ASSQLPGQGNYEQY
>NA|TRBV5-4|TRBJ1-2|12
ASSLRTLGYGYT
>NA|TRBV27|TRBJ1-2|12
ASSRTGLGDGYT
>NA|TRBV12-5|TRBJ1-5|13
ASGYGTGGGQPQH
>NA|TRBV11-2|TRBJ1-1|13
ASSFKVSGITEAF
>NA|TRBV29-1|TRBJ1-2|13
SVVGGPPTNYGYT
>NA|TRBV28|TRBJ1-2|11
ASSFRGNYGYT
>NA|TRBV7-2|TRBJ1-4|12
ASNRGLRDEKLF
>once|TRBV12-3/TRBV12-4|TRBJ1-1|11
ASRRPPRAEAF
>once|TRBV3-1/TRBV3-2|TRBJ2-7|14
ASSPLGGKIPYEQY
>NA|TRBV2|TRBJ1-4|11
ASSESQAGKLF
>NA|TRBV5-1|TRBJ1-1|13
ASSDGQVLNTEAF
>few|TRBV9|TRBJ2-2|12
ASSSEGVSGELF
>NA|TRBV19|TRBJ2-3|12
ASSTAGSTDTQY
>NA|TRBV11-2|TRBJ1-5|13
ASSLGGAVNQPQH
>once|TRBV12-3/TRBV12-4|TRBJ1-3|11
ASSLLSGNTIY
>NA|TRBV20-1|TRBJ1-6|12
SASSGTENSPLH
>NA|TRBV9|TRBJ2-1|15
ASSVIPGLAGEVEQF
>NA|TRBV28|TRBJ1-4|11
ASRETGDEKLF
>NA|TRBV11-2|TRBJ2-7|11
ASSLSRPTEQY
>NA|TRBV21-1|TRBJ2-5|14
ASSKRGRGSRETQY
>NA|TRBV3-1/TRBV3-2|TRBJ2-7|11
ASSQVTSGVKY
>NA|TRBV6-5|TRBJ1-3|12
ASSPTSFGNTIY
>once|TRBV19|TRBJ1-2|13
ASSILGQTYYGYT
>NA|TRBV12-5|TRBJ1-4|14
ASGLVLQGLNEKLF
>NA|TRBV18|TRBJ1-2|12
ASSLDRDYYGYT
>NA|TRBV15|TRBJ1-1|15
ATSRDRGQGFNTEAF
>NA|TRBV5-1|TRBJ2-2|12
ASSLGSGTGELF
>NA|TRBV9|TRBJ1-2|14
ASRDDRTRRDYGYT
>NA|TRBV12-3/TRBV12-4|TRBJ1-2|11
ASSPGRSYGYT
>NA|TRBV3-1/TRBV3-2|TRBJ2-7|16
ASSQDPGLANPTKEQY
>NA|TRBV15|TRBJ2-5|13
ATDIRTGGSGTQY
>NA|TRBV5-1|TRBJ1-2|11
ASSLGRTWGYT
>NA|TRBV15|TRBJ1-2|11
ATSRGGDYGYT
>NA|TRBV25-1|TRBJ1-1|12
ASSDIQGNTEAF
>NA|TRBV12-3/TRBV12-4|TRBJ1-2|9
ASSPDRVGT
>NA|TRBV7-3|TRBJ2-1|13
ASSAGTSDYNEQF
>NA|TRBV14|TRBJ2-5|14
ASSQGGHSPRETQY